Below are 4 T cell receptor beta chains sequenced from a single sample in a study of blood T cells in healthy people across ages. The authors ran a second PCR of about 7 to 11 cycles using a sample-barcoded 5' primer and a J-beta primer mix. TCRdb reanalysed the 5' RACE reads using MiXCR and keeps one entry per CDR3 protein. The sample holds about 970,000 distinct CDR3 sequences, just over 50% seen once. Sequencing used blood. The origin of the receptors is a woman aged 55 to 70 in good health.

The CDR3 bases are TGCAGTGCTGCCGTTCGGGAGGCCTTTTGGAGCACAGATACGCAGTATTTT. Protein product: CSAAVREAFWSTDTQYF. This chain links TRBV20-1 with TRBJ2-3; TRBD2 aligns across 7 bases. The J segment lost 0 bases and the V segment lost 5 bases, leaving 14 bases of the junction unmatched. The CDR3 spans 17 residues. Germline V gives CDR1 DFQATT, CDR2 SNEGSKA (reference sequence).

The genes are TRBV20-1 and TRBJ2-1, with TRBD1 identical over 7 bases. CDR3 length equals 11 residues. The V and J ends lost 5 bases and 8 bases, in that order; junction bases with no gene match: 3. CDR1 is DFQATT, CDR2 SNEGSKA, per germline (reference sequence). The CDR3 DNA follows: TGCAGTGCTCACAGGGGCTATGAGCAGTTCTTC. This translates into CSAHRGYEQFF.

The chain combines TRBV28 with TRBJ2-3; TRBD2 matches 13 bases. The CDR3 consists of 17 residues. The trim removed 8 bases at V and 2 bases at J, leaving 10 bases unmatched. CDR1 is MDHEN, CDR2 SYDVKM, per germline. CDR3 sequence: CASGLAGVATFTDTQYF. Written as DNA, the CDR3 is TGTGCCAGCGGACTAGCGGGAGTGGCCACATTCACAGATACGCAGTATTTT.

This chain uses TRBV7-9 with TRBJ2-1; D gene unclear. The CDR3 is 14 amino acids. Germline lookup yields CDR1 SEHNR and CDR2 FQNEAQ (reference sequence). The V and J ends lost 4 bases and 13 bases respectively, with 20 bases between them. This chain's CDR3 is CASSSASGAQKQFF. The CDR3 DNA reads TGTGCCAGCAGCTCGGCATCGGGCGCACAGAAACAGTTCTTC.